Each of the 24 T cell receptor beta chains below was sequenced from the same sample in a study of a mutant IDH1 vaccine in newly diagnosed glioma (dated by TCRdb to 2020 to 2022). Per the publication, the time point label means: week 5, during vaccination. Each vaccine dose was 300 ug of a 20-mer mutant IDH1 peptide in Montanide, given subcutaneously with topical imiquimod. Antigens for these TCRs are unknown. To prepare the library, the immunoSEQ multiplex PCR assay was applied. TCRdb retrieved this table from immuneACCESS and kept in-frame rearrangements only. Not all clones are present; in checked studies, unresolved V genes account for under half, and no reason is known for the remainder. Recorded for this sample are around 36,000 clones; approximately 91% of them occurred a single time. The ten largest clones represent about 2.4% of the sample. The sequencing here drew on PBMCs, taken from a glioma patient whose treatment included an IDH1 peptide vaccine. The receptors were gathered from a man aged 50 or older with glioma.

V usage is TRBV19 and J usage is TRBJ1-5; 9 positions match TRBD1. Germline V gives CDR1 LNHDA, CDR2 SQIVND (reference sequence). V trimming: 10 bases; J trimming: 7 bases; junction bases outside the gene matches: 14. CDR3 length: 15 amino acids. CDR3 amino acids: CATTVGTGPRQPQHF. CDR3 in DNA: TGTGCCACAACCGTCGGGACAGGGCCTAGGCAGCCCCAGCATTTT.

CDR3 coding DNA: TGTGCCAGCAGCCTACAGGGGGCCGGGGAGACCCAGTACTTC. This gives the protein CASSLQGAGETQYF. This chain connects TRBV6-5 to TRBJ2-5; 9 nucleotides match TRBD1. The CDR3 runs 14 residues. Germline V gene sequence: CDR1 MNHEY, CDR2 SVGAGI. V dropped 6 bases and J dropped 5; count of bases not matched to a gene: 7.

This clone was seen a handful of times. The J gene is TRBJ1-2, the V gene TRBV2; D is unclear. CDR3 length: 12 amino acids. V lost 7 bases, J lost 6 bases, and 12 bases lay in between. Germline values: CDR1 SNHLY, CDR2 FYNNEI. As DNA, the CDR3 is TGTGCCAGCACCCGGACCGGCGATGGCTACACCTTC. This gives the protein CASTRTGDGYTF. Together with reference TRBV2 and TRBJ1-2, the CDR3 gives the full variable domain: EPEVTQTPSHQVTQMGQEVILRCVPISNHLYFYWYRQILGQKVEFLVSFYNNEISEKSEIFDDQFSVERPDGSNFTLKIRSTKLEDSAMYFCASTRTGDGYTFGSGTRLTVV.

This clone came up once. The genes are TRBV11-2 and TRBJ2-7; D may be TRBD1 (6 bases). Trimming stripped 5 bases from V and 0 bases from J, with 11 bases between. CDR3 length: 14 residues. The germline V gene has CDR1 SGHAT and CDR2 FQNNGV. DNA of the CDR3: TGTGCCAGCAGCACAGGGCCGACCTCCTACGAGCAGTACTTC. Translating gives CASSTGPTSYEQYF. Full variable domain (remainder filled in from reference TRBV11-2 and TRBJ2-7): EAGVAQSPRYKIIEKRQSVAFWCNPISGHATLYWYQQILGQGPKLLIQFQNNGVVDDSQLPKDRFSAERLKGVDSTLKIQPAKLEDSAVYLCASSTGPTSYEQYFGPGTRLTVT.

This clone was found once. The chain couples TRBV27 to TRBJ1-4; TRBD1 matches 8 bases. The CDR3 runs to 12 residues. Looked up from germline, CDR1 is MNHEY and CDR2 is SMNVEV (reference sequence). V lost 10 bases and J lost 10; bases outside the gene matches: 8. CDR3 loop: CATLTGQGKLFF. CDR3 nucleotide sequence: TGTGCCACTTTGACAGGACAGGGAAAACTGTTTTTT.

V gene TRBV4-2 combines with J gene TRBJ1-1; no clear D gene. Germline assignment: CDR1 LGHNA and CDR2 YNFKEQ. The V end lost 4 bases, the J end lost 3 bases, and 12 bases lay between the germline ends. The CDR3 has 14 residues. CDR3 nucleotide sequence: TGTGCCAGCAGCCCTTGGGTTCAGGACACTGAAGCTTTCTTT. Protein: CASSPWVQDTEAFF.

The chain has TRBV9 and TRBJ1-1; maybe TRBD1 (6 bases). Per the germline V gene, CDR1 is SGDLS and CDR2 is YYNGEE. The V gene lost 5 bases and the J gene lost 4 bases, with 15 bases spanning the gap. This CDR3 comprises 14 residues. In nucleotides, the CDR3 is TGTGCCAGCAGTTCGACAGGAGAGGGCACTGAAGCTTTCTTT. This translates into CASSSTGEGTEAFF.

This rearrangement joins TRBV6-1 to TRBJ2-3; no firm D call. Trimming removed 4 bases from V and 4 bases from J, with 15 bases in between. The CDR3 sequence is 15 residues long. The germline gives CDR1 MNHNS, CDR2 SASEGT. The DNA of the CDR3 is TGTGCCAGCAGTGCACGGACCGCCTCTTCAGATACGCAGTATTTT. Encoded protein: CASSARTASSDTQYF.

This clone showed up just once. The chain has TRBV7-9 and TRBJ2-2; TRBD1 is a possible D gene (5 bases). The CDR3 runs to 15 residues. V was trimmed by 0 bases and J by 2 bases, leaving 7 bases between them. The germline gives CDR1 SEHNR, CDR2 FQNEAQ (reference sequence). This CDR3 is CASSLATANTGELFF. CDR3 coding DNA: TGTGCCAGCAGCTTAGCGACAGCCAACACCGGGGAGCTGTTTTTT.

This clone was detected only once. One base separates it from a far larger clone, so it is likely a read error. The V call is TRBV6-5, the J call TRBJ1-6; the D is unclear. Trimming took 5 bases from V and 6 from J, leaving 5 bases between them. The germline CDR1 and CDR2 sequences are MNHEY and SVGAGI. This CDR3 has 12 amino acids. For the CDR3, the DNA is TGTGCCAGCAGTCTACCTAATTCACCCCTCCACTTT. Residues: CASSLPNSPLHF.

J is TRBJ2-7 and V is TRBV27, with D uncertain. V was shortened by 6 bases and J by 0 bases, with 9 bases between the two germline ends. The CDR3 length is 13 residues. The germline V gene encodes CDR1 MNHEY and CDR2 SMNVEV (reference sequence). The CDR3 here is CASRPVSSYEQYF. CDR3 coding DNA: TGTGCCAGCAGGCCTGTAAGCTCCTACGAGCAGTACTTC.

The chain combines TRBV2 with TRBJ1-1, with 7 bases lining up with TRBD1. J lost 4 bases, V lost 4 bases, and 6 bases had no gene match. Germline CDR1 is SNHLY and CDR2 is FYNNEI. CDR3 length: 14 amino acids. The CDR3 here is CASSVDRVVTEAFF. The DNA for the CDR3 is TGTGCCAGCAGTGTAGACAGGGTTGTCACTGAAGCTTTCTTT. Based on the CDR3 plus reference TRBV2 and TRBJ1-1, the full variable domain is EPEVTQTPSHQVTQMGQEVILRCVPISNHLYFYWYRQILGQKVEFLVSFYNNEISEKSEIFDDQFSVERPDGSNFTLKIRSTKLEDSAMYFCASSVDRVVTEAFFGQGTRLTVV.

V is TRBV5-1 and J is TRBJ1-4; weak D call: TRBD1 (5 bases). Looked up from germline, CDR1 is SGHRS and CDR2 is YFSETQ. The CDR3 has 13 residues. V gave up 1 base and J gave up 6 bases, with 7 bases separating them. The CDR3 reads CASSLSGYEKLFF. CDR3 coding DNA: TGCGCCAGCAGCTTGTCAGGGTATGAAAAACTGTTTTTT. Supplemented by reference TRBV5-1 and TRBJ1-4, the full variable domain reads KAGVTQTPRYLIKTRGQQVTLSCSPISGHRSVSWYQQTPGQGLQFLFEYFSETQRNKGNFPGRFSGRQFSNSRSEMNVSTLELGDSALYLCASSLSGYEKLFFGSGTQLSVL.

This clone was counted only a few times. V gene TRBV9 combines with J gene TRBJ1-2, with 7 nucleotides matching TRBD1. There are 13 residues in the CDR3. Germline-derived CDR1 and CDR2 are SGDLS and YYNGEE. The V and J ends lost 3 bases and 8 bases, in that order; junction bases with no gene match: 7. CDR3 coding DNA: TGTGCCAGCAGCGCAGACAGGGCGGGCGGCTACACCTTC. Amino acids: CASSADRAGGYTF.

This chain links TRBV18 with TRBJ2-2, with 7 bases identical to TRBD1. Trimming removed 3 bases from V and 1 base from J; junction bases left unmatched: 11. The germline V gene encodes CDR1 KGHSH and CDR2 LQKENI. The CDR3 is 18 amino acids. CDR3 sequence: CASSPDLSDRVNTGELFF. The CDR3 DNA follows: TGTGCCAGCTCACCCGACCTCTCCGACAGGGTGAACACCGGGGAGCTGTTTTTT.

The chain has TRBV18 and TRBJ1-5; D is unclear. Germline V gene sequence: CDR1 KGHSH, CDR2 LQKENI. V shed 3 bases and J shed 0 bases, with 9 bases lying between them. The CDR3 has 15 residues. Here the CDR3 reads CASSPPGDSNQPQHF. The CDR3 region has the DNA TGTGCCAGCTCACCTCCGGGAGATAGCAATCAGCCCCAGCATTTT. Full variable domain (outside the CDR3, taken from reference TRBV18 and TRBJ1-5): NAGVMQNPRHLVRRRGQEARLRCSPMKGHSHVYWYRQLPEEGLKFMVYLQKENIIDESGMPKERFSAEFPKEGPSILRIQQVVRGDSAAYFCASSPPGDSNQPQHFGDGTRLSIL.

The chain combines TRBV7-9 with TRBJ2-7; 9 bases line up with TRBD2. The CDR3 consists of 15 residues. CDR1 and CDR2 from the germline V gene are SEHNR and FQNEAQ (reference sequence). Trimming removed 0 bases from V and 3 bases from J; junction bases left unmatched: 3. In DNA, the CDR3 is TGTGCCAGCAGCTTAGCCGGGACTAGCAACTACGAGCAGTACTTC. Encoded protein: CASSLAGTSNYEQYF.

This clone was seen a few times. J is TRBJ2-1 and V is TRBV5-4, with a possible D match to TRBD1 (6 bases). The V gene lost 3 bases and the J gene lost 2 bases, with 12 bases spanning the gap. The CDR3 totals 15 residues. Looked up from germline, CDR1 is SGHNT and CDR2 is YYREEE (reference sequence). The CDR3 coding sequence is TGTGCCAGCAGCTCGGACAGTAGGGCCTACAATGAGCAGTTCTTC. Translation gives CASSSDSRAYNEQFF.

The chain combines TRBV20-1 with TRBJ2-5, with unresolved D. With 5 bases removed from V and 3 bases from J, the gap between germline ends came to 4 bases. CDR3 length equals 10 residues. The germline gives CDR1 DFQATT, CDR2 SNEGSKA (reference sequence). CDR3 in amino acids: CSAEKETQYF. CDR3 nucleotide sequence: TGCAGTGCTGAGAAAGAGACCCAGTACTTC.

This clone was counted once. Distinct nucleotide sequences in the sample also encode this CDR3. In DNA, the CDR3 is TGTGCCAGCAGCGTAGGGAACTCTGGGGCCAACGTCCTGACTTTC. Its translation is CASSVGNSGANVLTF. The V and J genes are TRBV9 and TRBJ2-6; unclear D gene. There are 15 residues in the CDR3. Germline V gives CDR1 SGDLS, CDR2 YYNGEE. The germline V and J ends were trimmed by 0 bases and 0 bases, with 4 bases remaining between them.

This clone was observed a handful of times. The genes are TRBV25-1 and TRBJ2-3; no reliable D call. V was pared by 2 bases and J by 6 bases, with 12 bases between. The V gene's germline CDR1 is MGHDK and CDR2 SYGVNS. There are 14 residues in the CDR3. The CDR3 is CASSETHGFDTQYF. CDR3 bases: TGTGCCAGCAGTGAAACGCACGGATTTGATACGCAGTATTTT.

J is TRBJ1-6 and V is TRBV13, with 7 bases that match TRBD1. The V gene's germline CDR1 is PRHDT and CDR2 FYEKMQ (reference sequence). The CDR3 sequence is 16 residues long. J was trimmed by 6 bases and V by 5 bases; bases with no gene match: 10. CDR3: CASSRTGTEGNSPLHF. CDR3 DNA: TGTGCCAGCAGCCGCACCGGGACAGAGGGTAATTCACCCCTCCACTTT. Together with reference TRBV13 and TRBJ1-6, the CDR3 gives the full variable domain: AAGVIQSPRHLIKEKRETATLKCYPIPRHDTVYWYQQGPGQDPQFLISFYEKMQSDKGSIPDRFSAQQFSDYHSELNMSSLELGDSALYFCASSRTGTEGNSPLHFGNGTRLTVT.

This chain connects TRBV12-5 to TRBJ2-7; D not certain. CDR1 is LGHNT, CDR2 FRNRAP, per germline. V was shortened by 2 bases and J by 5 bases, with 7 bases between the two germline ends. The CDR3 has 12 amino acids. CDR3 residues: CASGLSVNEQYF. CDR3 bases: TGTGCTAGTGGTTTGAGTGTCAACGAGCAGTACTTC.

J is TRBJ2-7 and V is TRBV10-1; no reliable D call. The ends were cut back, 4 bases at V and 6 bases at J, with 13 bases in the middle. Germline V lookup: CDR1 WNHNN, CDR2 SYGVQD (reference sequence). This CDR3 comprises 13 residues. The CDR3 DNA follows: TGCGCCAGCAGTGGCTCAGGACGTTCCGAGCAGTACTTC. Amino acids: CASSGSGRSEQYF.